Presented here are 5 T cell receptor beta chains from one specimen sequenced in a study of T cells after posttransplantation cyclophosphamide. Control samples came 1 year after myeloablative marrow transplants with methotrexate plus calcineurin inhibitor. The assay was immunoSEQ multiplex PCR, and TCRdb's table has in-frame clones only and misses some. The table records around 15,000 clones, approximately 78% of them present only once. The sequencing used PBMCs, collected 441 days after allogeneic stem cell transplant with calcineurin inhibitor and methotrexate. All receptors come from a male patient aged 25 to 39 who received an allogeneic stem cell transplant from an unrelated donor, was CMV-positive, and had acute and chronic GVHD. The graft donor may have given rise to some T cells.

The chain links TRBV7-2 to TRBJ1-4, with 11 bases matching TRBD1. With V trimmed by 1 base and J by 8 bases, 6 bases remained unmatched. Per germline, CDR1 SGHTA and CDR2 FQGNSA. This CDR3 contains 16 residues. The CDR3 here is CASSLGDRTGGEKLFF. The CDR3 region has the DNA TGTGCCAGCAGCTTAGGGGATCGGACAGGGGGCGAAAAACTGTTTTTT.

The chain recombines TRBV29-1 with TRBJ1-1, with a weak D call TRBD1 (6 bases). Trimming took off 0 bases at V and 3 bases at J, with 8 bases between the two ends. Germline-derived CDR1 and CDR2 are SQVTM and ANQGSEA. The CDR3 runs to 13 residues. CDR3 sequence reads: CSVEEGGDTEAFF. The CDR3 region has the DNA TGCAGCGTTGAAGAAGGGGGGGACACTGAAGCTTTCTTT.

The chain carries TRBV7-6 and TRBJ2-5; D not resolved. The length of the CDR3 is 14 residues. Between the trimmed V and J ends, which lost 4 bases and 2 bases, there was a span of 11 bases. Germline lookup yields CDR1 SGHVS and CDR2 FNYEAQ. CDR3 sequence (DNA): TGTGCCAGCAGCTCCGAGAGGTTTCAAGAGACCCAGTACTTC. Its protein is CASSSERFQETQYF.

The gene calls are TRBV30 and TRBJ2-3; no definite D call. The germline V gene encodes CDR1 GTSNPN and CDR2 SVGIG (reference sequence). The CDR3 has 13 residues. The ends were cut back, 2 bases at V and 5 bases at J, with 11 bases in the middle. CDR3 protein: CAWSPTSGDTQYF. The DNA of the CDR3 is TGTGCCTGGAGTCCCACGTCCGGAGATACGCAGTATTTT.

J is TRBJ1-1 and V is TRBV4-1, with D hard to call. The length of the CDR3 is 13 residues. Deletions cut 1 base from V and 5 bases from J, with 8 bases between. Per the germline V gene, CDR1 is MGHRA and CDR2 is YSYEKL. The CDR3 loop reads CASSQGPGTEAFF. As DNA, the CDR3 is TGCGCCAGCAGCCAAGGACCGGGAACTGAAGCTTTCTTT.